These T cell receptor beta chains were read from a single sample in a study of glioma-infiltrating T cells after dendritic cell vaccination. The data were produced by immunoSEQ multiplex PCR, yet TCRdb's version contains in-frame clones alone and is incomplete. Here the sample spans 90,000 to 110,000 clones, around 91% being singletons. Sample: blood, taken after dendritic cell vaccination. Receptors originate from a human donor with glioblastoma. CDR3s include the opening cysteine and the closing phenylalanine or tryptophan. D genes are given only for firm matches. Clone sizes are given selectively: once, few, many, or a class where the clone is expanded.

D	V	J	size	DNA	CDR3
NA	TRBV6-5	TRBJ2-5	once	TGTGCCAGCAGTTACAGGAGTACCCGGGAGACCCAGTACTTC	CASSYRSTRETQYF
NA	TRBV4-1	TRBJ2-5	once	TGCGCCAGCAGGGGGGCAACAAGAAGAGATGCAGAGACCCAGTACTTC	CASRGATRRDAETQYF
TRBD1	TRBV5-5	TRBJ1-2	NA	TGTGCCAGCAGCTTGGGGACAGGGGAATACTATGGCTACACCTTC	CASSLGTGEYYGYTF
NA	TRBV12-5	TRBJ2-1	NA	TGTGCTAGTGGTTACGACTACCATGAGCAGTTCTTC	CASGYDYHEQFF
TRBD2	TRBV5-1	TRBJ2-7	NA	TGCGCCAGCAGCTTGGCACTAGCGGGGGGCTCCTACGAGCAGTACTTC	CASSLALAGGSYEQYF
TRBD1	TRBV29-1	TRBJ2-1	once	TGCAGCGCCCAGGGGGCCTCCTACAATGAGCAGTTCTTC	CSAQGASYNEQFF
TRBD1	TRBV5-1	TRBJ2-1	NA	TGCGCCAGCAGCTTGGCCCGGACAGGGGGTGCCTACAATGAGCAGTTCTTC	CASSLARTGGAYNEQFF
NA	TRBV10-3	TRBJ2-1	NA	TGTGCCATCAAGTCTAGCGTCTCCTACAATGAGCAGTTCTTC	CAIKSSVSYNEQFF
NA	TRBV18	TRBJ1-6	NA	TGTGCCAGCTCACCAAGGAGCATTGATAATTCACCCCTCCACTTT	CASSPRSIDNSPLHF
NA	TRBV12-5	TRBJ2-1	NA	TGTGCTAGTGGTTTGCGGAGCTCCTACAATGAGCAGTTCTTC	CASGLRSSYNEQFF
TRBD2	TRBV5-1	TRBJ2-2	NA	TGCGCCAGCAGTTCCGGACTAGCGGGAAGGGGCACCGGGGAGCTGTTTTTT	CASSSGLAGRGTGELFF
TRBD2	TRBV6-6	TRBJ2-3	NA	TGTGCCAGCATACTAGCGGGAGCCACAGATACGCAGTATTTT	CASILAGATDTQYF
TRBD1	TRBV5-1	TRBJ1-1	NA	TGCGCCAGCAGTCGGGGACAGATGAACACTGAAGCTTTCTTT	CASSRGQMNTEAFF
TRBD2	TRBV7-9	TRBJ2-3	NA	TGTGCCAGCAGCTTGACTAGCGGGACCACAGATACGCAGTATTTT	CASSLTSGTTDTQYF
TRBD2	TRBV4-1	TRBJ2-3	NA	TGCGCCAGTGCAAGATCTGGCGGGGGGGCATCAGATACGCAGTATTTT	CASARSGGGASDTQYF
TRBD1	TRBV18	TRBJ2-5	NA	TGTGCCAGCTCACCAGGGGGATCAACAGGGGTGGAGACCCAGTACTTC	CASSPGGSTGVETQYF
NA	TRBV5-5	TRBJ2-5	NA	TGTGCCAGCAGCTCCGCGGCTGAGACCCAGTACTTC	CASSSAAETQYF
NA	TRBV5-1	TRBJ2-7	NA	TGCGCCAGCAGCTTTACTGGGGTCGCAGGGGAAGGCGAGCAGTACTTC	CASSFTGVAGEGEQYF
NA	TRBV7-3	TRBJ2-3	NA	TGTGCCAGCAGCTTAACGGAGGGAACAGATACGCAGTATTTT	CASSLTEGTDTQYF
TRBD2	TRBV15	TRBJ2-5	NA	TGTGCCACCAGCAGAGATCGAGCCAGCGGGGTAAGAGAGACCCAGTACTTC	CATSRDRASGVRETQYF
NA	TRBV6-6	TRBJ2-7	NA	TGTGCCAGCACTCCTGGGACATTTGGTCCTTACGAGCAGTACTTC	CASTPGTFGPYEQYF
TRBD1	TRBV27	TRBJ2-1	NA	TGTGCCAGCACCTCAGGGGTCAGGGGGTTAGCCTCCTACAATGAGCAGTTCTTC	CASTSGVRGLASYNEQFF
NA	TRBV11-2	TRBJ2-7	NA	TGTGCCAGCAGACAAGACAGTACCTACGAGCAGTACTTC	CASRQDSTYEQYF
TRBD1	TRBV10-1	TRBJ2-7	medium-sized	TGCGCCAGCAGTGCACAGGGGGCCGACTACGAGCAGTACTTC	CASSAQGADYEQYF
NA	TRBV5-1	TRBJ2-1	once	TGCGCCAGCAGCCCGATGGCTAGCAGCGGCTACAATGAGCAGTTCTTC	CASSPMASSGYNEQFF
NA	TRBV7-2	TRBJ1-2	NA	TGTGCCAGCAGCTTAGACCTATCCCCTGGCTACACCTTC	CASSLDLSPGYTF
TRBD2	TRBV5-3	TRBJ2-7	NA	TGTGCCAGAAGCTTGGGACTAGGGACTAGCGGGAGTTCCGAGCAGTACTTC	CARSLGLGTSGSSEQYF
NA	TRBV7-4	TRBJ2-1	NA	TGTGCCAGCAGCCAAGACGGCAGTCCACCCGGGGAGTTCTTC	CASSQDGSPPGEFF
TRBD1	TRBV10-2	TRBJ2-1	NA	TGCGCCACACTGCGGGGGACAGGGGTACTTGGGAATGAGCAGTTCTTC	CATLRGTGVLGNEQFF
NA	TRBV5-1	TRBJ1-1	NA	TGCGCCAGCAGCTTGGGAGGGAACACTGAAGCTTTCTTT	CASSLGGNTEAFF
NA	TRBV10-3	TRBJ2-1	NA	TGTGCCATCAGTGAGGCGGCGAATGAGCAGTTCTTC	CAISEAANEQFF
NA	TRBV6-5	TRBJ2-2	NA	TGTGCCAGCAGTTTCAGTGGCACCGGGGAGCTGTTTTTT	CASSFSGTGELFF
TRBD1	TRBV2	TRBJ2-7	NA	TGTGCCAGCACGGGACAGGGGTTGCACGAGCAGTACTTC	CASTGQGLHEQYF
NA	TRBV7-8	TRBJ2-1	NA	TGTGCCAGCAGCTCCGACAGCCTATACAATGAGCAGTTCTTC	CASSSDSLYNEQFF
TRBD1	TRBV11-3	TRBJ2-7	NA	TGTGCCAGCAGCTTAGAGAAAACCGGGACAGGGCCCTCCCTTACCTACGAGCAGTACTTC	CASSLEKTGTGPSLTYEQYF